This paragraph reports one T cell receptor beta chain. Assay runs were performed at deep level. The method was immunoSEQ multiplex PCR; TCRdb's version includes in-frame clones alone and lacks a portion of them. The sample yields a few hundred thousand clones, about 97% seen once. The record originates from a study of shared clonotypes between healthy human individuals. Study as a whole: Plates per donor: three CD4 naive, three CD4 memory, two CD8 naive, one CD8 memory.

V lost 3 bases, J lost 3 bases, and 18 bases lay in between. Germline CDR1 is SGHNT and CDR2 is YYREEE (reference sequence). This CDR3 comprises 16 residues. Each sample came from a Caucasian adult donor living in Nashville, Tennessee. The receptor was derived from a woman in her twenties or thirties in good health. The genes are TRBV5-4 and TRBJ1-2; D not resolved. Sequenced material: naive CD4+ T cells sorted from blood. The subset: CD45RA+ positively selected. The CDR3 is CASSWGTGWEYYGYTF. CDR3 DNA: TGTGCCAGCAGCTGGGGAACGGGGTGGGAATACTATGGCTACACCTTC.